Listed here are 29 T cell receptor beta chains from one sample, sequenced in a study of identical twins. MiXCR was run by TCRdb on the 5' RACE reads, yielding one entry per CDR3 protein. The repertoire has 300,000 to 400,000 distinct CDR3 sequences, around an eighth of them found once; the top ten carry approximately 7.5%. The sample was also reused in another study, on yellow fever vaccine responses in identical twins.

Material: CD8+ T cells sorted from blood. These receptors originate from a woman in her late teens or twenties in good health.

The rearrangement joins TRBV15 to TRBJ2-3, with 11 nucleotides matching TRBD1. The V and J ends lost 4 bases and 3 bases, in that order; junction bases with no gene match: 6. The CDR3 contains 16 residues. Germline CDR1 LNHNV, CDR2 YYDKDF (reference sequence). The CDR3 region has the DNA TGTGCCACCAGCACCGGACAGGGGGCGCAAACAGATACGCAGTATTTT. Translating gives CATSTGQGAQTDTQYF.

This clonotype was observed at least ten times. This rearrangement joins TRBV7-8 to TRBJ2-7; D not certain. V was shortened by 2 bases and J by 4 bases, with 9 bases between the two germline ends. Germline V lookup: CDR1 SGHVS, CDR2 FQNEAQ. The CDR3 contains 13 residues. This CDR3 reads CASSLSPTYEQYV. The CDR3 nucleotides are TGTGCCAGCAGCTTAAGTCCGACATACGAGCAGTACGTC.

This clonotype was observed many times. The genes are TRBV7-9 and TRBJ1-1; D is unclear. This CDR3 is built from 14 residues. V was shortened by 1 base and J by 2 bases, with 8 bases between the two germline ends. The germline V gene has CDR1 SEHNR and CDR2 FQNEAQ (reference sequence). CDR3 sequence reads: CASSLVLGNTEAFF. CDR3 bases: TGTGCCAGCAGCTTAGTTTTGGGAAACACTGAAGCTTTCTTT.

The chain recombines TRBV20-1 with TRBJ2-1, with 7 positions matching TRBD1. The CDR3 has 14 amino acids. Trimming at V came to 2 bases and at J to 3 bases, leaving 4 bases not matched to a gene. Germline-derived CDR1 and CDR2 are DFQATT and SNEGSKA (reference sequence). CDR3 DNA sequence: TGCAGTGCTAGACCGGGACAGCACTACAATGAGCAGTTCTTC. Its translation is CSARPGQHYNEQFF.

There are a few counts of this clonotype. The V and J genes are TRBV7-9 and TRBJ2-7; 10 bases map to TRBD1. There are 16 residues in the CDR3. Trimming removed 5 bases from V and 2 bases from J; junction bases left unmatched: 9. CDR1 is SEHNR and CDR2 is FQNEAQ in the germline V gene (reference sequence). The CDR3 here is CASSPPGQGYPYEQYV. The CDR3 nucleotides read TGTGCCAGCAGCCCACCGGGACAGGGGTATCCCTACGAGCAGTACGTC.

This clonotype was seen many times. This chain uses TRBV12-3 or TRBV12-4 with TRBJ1-2; 9 bases match TRBD1. After removal of 3 bases from V and 9 bases from J, the junction contained 5 bases not matched to a gene. CDR3 length: 13 residues. This chain's CDR3 is CASSLGQGRSYTF. The CDR3 coding sequence is TGTGCCAGCAGTTTGGGACAGGGTAGAAGCTACACCTTC.

The chain employs TRBV7-9 and TRBJ2-1, with a weak D call TRBD2 (5 bases). The germline V gene has CDR1 SEHNR and CDR2 FQNEAQ (reference sequence). The CDR3 totals 12 residues. V lost 8 bases to trimming and J lost 4 bases, with 9 bases between them. The CDR3 here is CASGSGYNEQFF. The CDR3 DNA reads TGTGCCAGCGGAAGCGGATACAATGAGCAGTTCTTC.

This clonotype was seen repeatedly, ten times or more. The V and J genes are TRBV20-1 and TRBJ2-2; D gene ambiguous. The CDR3 runs 15 residues. The germline CDR1 and CDR2 sequences are DFQATT and SNEGSKA (reference sequence). Trimming removed 1 base at V and 0 bases at J, with 9 bases between. The CDR3 sequence: CSARAETPNTGELFF. In nucleotides, the CDR3 is TGCAGTGCTAGAGCCGAGACCCCGAACACCGGGGAGCTGTTTTTT.

This clonotype has more than one count but fewer than ten. The CDR3 does not end in the conserved phenylalanine or tryptophan, so this is likely a read error. The chain employs TRBV7-9 and TRBJ2-3, with D possibly being TRBD1 or TRBD2 (5 bases each). V gave up 4 bases and J gave up 0 bases, with 8 bases separating them. Germline CDR1 and CDR2: SEHNR and FQNEAQ (reference sequence). The CDR3 is 14 residues long. CDR3 bases: TGTGCCAGCAGCTCCAGGGAGAGCACAGATACGCAGTATTCT. It yields the protein CASSSRESTDTQYS.

The chain employs TRBV11-1 and TRBJ2-5; tentatively, D is TRBD1 or TRBD2 (5 bases each). V dropped 3 bases and J dropped 2 bases, with 16 bases sitting between them. CDR1 and CDR2 (germline): SGHAT, FQDESV (reference sequence). The CDR3 has 16 amino acids. This CDR3 reads CASSFTNHRTQETQYF. The CDR3 coding sequence is TGTGCCAGCAGCTTCACTAACCACAGGACTCAAGAGACCCAGTACTTC. The whole variable domain, filled in from reference TRBV11-1 and TRBJ2-5, reads EAEVAQSPRYKITEKSQAVAFWCDPISGHATLYWYRQILGQGPELLVQFQDESVVDDSQLPKDRFSAERLKGVDSTLKIQPAELGDSAMYLCASSFTNHRTQETQYFGPGTRLLVL.

The sample holds a few counts of this clonotype. V usage is TRBV9 and J usage is TRBJ2-1, with D possibly being TRBD2 (6 bases). Germline loops: CDR1 SGDLS, CDR2 YYNGEE. Trimming left V 5 bases short and J 5 bases short, with 14 bases between. The CDR3 contains 14 residues. CDR3 in amino acids: CASSKPPGDNEQFF. As DNA, the CDR3 is TGTGCCAGCAGTAAACCCCCGGGGGACAATGAGCAGTTCTTC.

This sequence joins TRBV28 and TRBJ2-3, with 11 bases fitting TRBD2. The CDR3 has 15 residues. The ends lost 4 bases at V and 4 bases at J; junction bases unmatched: 4. Germline V gene lookup returns CDR1 MDHEN and CDR2 SYDVKM. The CDR3: CASSSIAGGADTQYF. CDR3 sequence (DNA): TGTGCCAGCAGTTCCATAGCGGGGGGGGCAGATACGCAGTATTTT.

J is TRBJ2-2 and V is TRBV11-1, with a weak D call TRBD2 (6 bases). Trimming cost V 2 bases and J 4 bases, with 29 bases left between them. CDR3 length: 21 residues. The V gene's germline CDR1 is SGHAT and CDR2 FQDESV (reference sequence). CDR3 sequence (DNA): TGTGCCAGCAGCTTACCCCCAGGGAGTGGTGGCGGGAACACCCCCACCGGGGAGCTGTTTTTT. It encodes CASSLPPGSGGGNTPTGELFF.

This clonotype was detected many times. The chain carries TRBV29-1 and TRBJ2-1; D perhaps matches TRBD2 (5 bases). In germline, CDR1 is SQVTM, CDR2 ANQGSEA. This CDR3 region has 14 residues. V was shortened by 4 bases and J by 0 bases, with 10 bases between the two germline ends. CDR3 bases: TGCAGCGTTGGTAGCGTAAACTCCTACAATGAGCAGTTCTTC. Its translation is CSVGSVNSYNEQFF.

This clonotype was counted a few times. The chain links TRBV6-4 to TRBJ2-3; TRBD2 matches at 9 bases. CDR1 is MRHNA and CDR2 is SNTAGT in the germline V gene. The CDR3 covers 15 residues. Trimming cost V 3 bases and J 2 bases; bases outside gene matches: 3. CDR3 region: CASSEKRGATDTQYF. In DNA form, the CDR3 reads TGTGCCAGCAGTGAAAAGCGGGGGGCCACAGATACGCAGTATTTT.

This clonotype has just a few counts. V gene TRBV11-2 combines with J gene TRBJ2-3; D assignment may be TRBD1 or TRBD2 (5 bases each). V was shortened by 6 bases and J by 7 bases, with 11 bases between the two germline ends. The CDR3 extends over 12 amino acids. Germline V gene data show CDR1 as SGHAT and CDR2 as FQNNGV. CDR3 in amino acids: CASRLGTYTQYF. The CDR3 coding sequence is TGTGCCAGCAGGTTGGGGACCTATACGCAGTATTTT.

CDR3 loop: CASSEAVAGEETQYF. CDR3 DNA: TGCGCCAGCAGCGAAGCGGTAGCGGGAGAAGAGACCCAGTACTTC. The chain joins TRBV4-1 to TRBJ2-5; 9 bases are a match to TRBD2. This CDR3 spans 15 amino acids. Unmatched junction bases numbered 7, after V lost 5 bases and J lost 3 bases. Germline V gene lookup returns CDR1 MGHRA and CDR2 YSYEKL.

This chain connects TRBV27 to TRBJ2-5; D may be TRBD2 (7 bases). CDR3 length: 13 residues. V dropped 5 bases and J dropped 5 bases, with 12 bases sitting between them. In germline, CDR1 is MNHEY, CDR2 SMNVEV (reference sequence). The CDR3: CASSRGALETQYF. CDR3 nucleotide sequence: TGTGCCAGCAGTCGGGGGGCGCTTGAGACCCAGTACTTC.

This clonotype was seen a handful of times. The CDR3 reads CASSLTGSYYNEQFF. As DNA, the CDR3 is TGTGCCAGCAGCTTAACCGGCAGTTATTACAATGAGCAGTTCTTC. The chain employs TRBV5-6 and TRBJ2-1; D unclear. The CDR3 sequence is 15 residues long. The V and J ends lost 2 bases and 4 bases respectively, with 13 bases between them. The germline V gene encodes CDR1 SGHDT and CDR2 YYEEEE.

This clonotype was detected many times. The chain uses TRBV6-4 and TRBJ2-1, with D unclear. The V end lost 0 bases, the J end lost 10 bases, and 13 bases lay between the germline ends. CDR1 is MRHNA and CDR2 is SNTAGT in the germline V gene. This CDR3 spans 14 amino acids. CDR3 DNA: TGTGCCAGCAGTGACTCAGAAGTGGGCGAGGAGCAGTTCTTC. It specifies CASSDSEVGEEQFF.

This clonotype turned up a few times. This chain links TRBV2 with TRBJ2-4; unclear D gene. CDR1 and CDR2 (germline): SNHLY, FYNNEI. Trimming stripped 6 bases from V and 7 bases from J, with 4 bases between. The CDR3 has 10 residues. DNA of the CDR3: TGTGCCAGCAGAGGGAACATTCAGTACTTC. As protein: CASRGNIQYF. Variable domain in full (rest from reference TRBV2 and TRBJ2-4): EPEVTQTPSHQVTQMGQEVILRCVPISNHLYFYWYRQILGQKVEFLVSFYNNEISEKSEIFDDQFSVERPDGSNFTLKIRSTKLEDSAMYFCASRGNIQYFGAGTRLSVL.

The table lists this clonotype with a few counts. The chain has TRBV20-1 and TRBJ1-2, with D possibly TRBD1 on 6 matching bases. This CDR3 contains 14 residues. Deletions cut 0 bases from V and 3 bases from J, with 11 bases between. Germline V gene data show CDR1 as DFQATT and CDR2 as SNEGSKA (reference sequence). CDR3 residues: CSARDPQGDYGYTF. CDR3 in DNA: TGCAGTGCTAGAGATCCACAGGGCGACTATGGCTACACCTTC.

The chain has TRBV10-2 and TRBJ2-1, with D perhaps matching TRBD2 (5 bases). Germline CDR1 is WSHSY and CDR2 is SAAADI. This CDR3 has 15 residues. The ends were cut back, 3 bases at V and 6 bases at J, with 15 bases in the middle. CDR3: CASSESQRTSNEQFF. The CDR3 nucleotides are TGCGCCAGCAGTGAATCCCAGCGGACCTCCAATGAGCAGTTCTTC.

This clonotype was counted a few times. This chain's CDR3 is CATGLDYNEQFF. DNA for the CDR3: TGTGCCACGGGACTAGACTACAATGAGCAGTTCTTC. The chain employs TRBV2 and TRBJ2-1, with TRBD2 matching 8 bases. Trimming at V came to 10 bases and at J to 3 bases, leaving 2 bases not matched to a gene. Germline V gene lookup returns CDR1 SNHLY and CDR2 FYNNEI. The CDR3 runs 12 residues.

This rearrangement joins TRBV5-1 to TRBJ2-1; the match to TRBD2 covers 8 bases. The CDR3 extends over 16 amino acids. CDR1 and CDR2 from the germline V gene are SGHRS and YFSETQ. V shed 4 bases and J 8 bases; nucleotides not matched to a gene: 14. The DNA for the CDR3 is TGCGCCAGCAGCCAAGTCCCCGGGGGGGGGCGGGATGAGCAGTTCTTC. Protein sequence: CASSQVPGGGRDEQFF.

The V and J genes are TRBV19 and TRBJ2-1, with D tentatively TRBD2 (6 bases). This CDR3 region has 15 residues. V was cut by 5 bases and J by 7 bases, with 18 bases left in between. CDR1 is LNHDA, CDR2 SQIVND, per germline (reference sequence). CDR3 protein: CASSDPGLASNEQFF. CDR3 coding DNA: TGTGCCAGTAGTGACCCCGGGCTAGCGAGTAATGAGCAGTTCTTC.

To note about this clonotype: Germline is not matched at one junction end, which may reflect a read error. The chain recombines TRBV20-1 with TRBJ2-3, with 10 bases aligning to TRBD1. CDR1 and CDR2 from the germline V gene are DFQATT and SNEGSKA (reference sequence). This CDR3 region has 16 residues. CDR3: CCAPFPGQGSTDTQYF. The CDR3 bases are TGCTGTGCCCCTTTCCCGGGACAGGGGTCCACAGATACGCAGTATTTT.

This clonotype appeared a few times. This chain connects TRBV18 to TRBJ2-1; 8 bases line up with TRBD1. Germline trimming cut 6 bases from V and 0 bases from J; bases unmatched to any gene: 4. The germline V gene has CDR1 KGHSH and CDR2 LQKENI. This CDR3 region has 15 residues. Here the CDR3 reads CASSQTGGSYNEQFF. The CDR3 bases are TGTGCCAGCTCCCAAACAGGGGGCTCCTACAATGAGCAGTTCTTC.

This clonotype was seen only a few times. V usage is TRBV27 and J usage is TRBJ2-5, with 9 nucleotides matching TRBD1. The junction had 9 bases not matched to a gene; V was cut back by 6 bases and J by 4 bases. CDR1 and CDR2 from the germline V gene are MNHEY and SMNVEV (reference sequence). This CDR3 is built from 15 residues. The CDR3 loop is CASSPTGGGLETQYF. CDR3 coding DNA: TGTGCCAGCAGCCCGACAGGGGGTGGGTTAGAGACCCAGTACTTC.